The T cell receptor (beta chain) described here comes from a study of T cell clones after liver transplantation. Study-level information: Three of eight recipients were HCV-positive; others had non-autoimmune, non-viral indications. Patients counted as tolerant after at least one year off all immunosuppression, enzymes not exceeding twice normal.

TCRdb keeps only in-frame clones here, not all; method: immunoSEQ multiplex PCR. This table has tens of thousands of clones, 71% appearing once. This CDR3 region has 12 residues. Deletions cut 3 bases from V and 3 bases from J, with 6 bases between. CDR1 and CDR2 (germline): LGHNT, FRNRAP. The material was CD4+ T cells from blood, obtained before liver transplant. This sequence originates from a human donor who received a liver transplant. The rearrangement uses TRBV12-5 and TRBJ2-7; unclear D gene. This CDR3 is CASGFPSYEQYF. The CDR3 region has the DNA TGTGCTAGTGGTTTCCCCAGCTACGAGCAGTACTTC.